The 10 T cell receptor beta chains reported below all come from one sample, sequenced in a study of beta chain features in type 1 diabetes. Their antigens remain unidentified. Study results and caveats: For Type 1 diabetes patients, all four CD4+ subsets carried TCRB CDR3s that were moderately but significantly shorter.

The sequenced template was cDNA made from the entire isolated RNA. Using immunoSEQ multiplex PCR, the repertoire was profiled, and TCRdb retains in-frame clones only, with some absent. The sample carries 300,000 or so clones, approximately 15% recorded once. What was sequenced was naive CD4+ T cells from blood. All receptors come from a woman under 30 with type 1 diabetes.

The rearrangement uses TRBV10-3 and TRBJ2-4; D might be TRBD2 (6 bases). This CDR3 comprises 16 residues. CDR1 and CDR2 from the germline V gene are ENHRY and SYGVKD. The V gene lost 3 bases and the J gene lost 0 bases, with 12 bases spanning the gap. The CDR3 region is CAISEGGTLAKNIQYF. The CDR3 DNA is TGTGCCATCAGTGAAGGTGGGACTCTAGCCAAAAACATTCAGTACTTC.

There are a few counts of this clone. V and J are TRBV6-6 and TRBJ2-1, with 8 bases fitting TRBD2. With 7 bases clipped from V and 4 bases from J, the junction kept 9 bases outside the gene matches. CDR1 MNHNY and CDR2 SVGAGI come from the germline V gene (reference sequence). This CDR3 has 15 residues. The CDR3 here is CASIFDGGVYNEQFF. In DNA form, the CDR3 reads TGTGCCAGCATCTTCGACGGGGGGGTGTACAATGAGCAGTTCTTC.

The chain links TRBV28 to TRBJ2-7, with TRBD2 matching 12 bases. The V gene end was trimmed by 3 bases and the J gene end by 5 bases; junction bases not matched to a gene: 5. CDR3 length: 15 amino acids. The germline V gene has CDR1 MDHEN and CDR2 SYDVKM. The CDR3 sequence is CASSFLAGGRNEQYF. The CDR3 DNA reads as TGTGCCAGCAGTTTCCTAGCGGGAGGGCGGAACGAGCAGTACTTC.

V and J are TRBV2 and TRBJ2-3; 10 nucleotides line up with TRBD1. The CDR3 has 14 residues. The J segment lost 6 bases and the V segment lost 10 bases, leaving 10 bases of the junction unmatched. Germline values: CDR1 SNHLY, CDR2 FYNNEI. The CDR3 reads CATRGQGDSDTQYF. The CDR3 nucleotides read TGTGCCACACGAGGACAGGGGGATTCGGATACGCAGTATTTT.

This clone was detected only a few times. A read error may account for a junction end that differs from germline. The CDR3 protein is CATSPQGNTEAFF. CDR3 nucleotide sequence: TGTGCCACCAGTCCCCAGGGGAACACTGAAGCTTTCTTT. The chain recombines TRBV2 with TRBJ1-1; D might be TRBD1 (5 bases). The V gene's germline CDR1 is SNHLY and CDR2 FYNNEI. The CDR3 sequence is 13 residues long.

The rearrangement uses TRBV19 and TRBJ1-2; D gene uncertain. CDR1 and CDR2 from the germline V gene are LNHDA and SQIVND (reference sequence). The CDR3 covers 11 residues. V was pared by 4 bases and J by 7 bases, with 7 bases between. CDR3 sequence: CASSTQSGYTF. CDR3 sequence (DNA): TGTGCCAGTAGTACCCAGTCTGGCTACACCTTC.

The chain recombines TRBV30 with TRBJ2-7; 7 nucleotides agree with TRBD2. This CDR3 is built from 15 residues. The V gene end was trimmed by 1 base and the J gene end by 3 bases; junction bases not matched to a gene: 9. In germline, CDR1 is GTSNPN, CDR2 SVGIG (reference sequence). The CDR3 spells CAWSAQWEGRYEQYV. The CDR3 DNA is TGTGCCTGGAGTGCGCAGTGGGAGGGCCGCTACGAGCAGTACGTC.

This clone was counted between two and nine times. This chain joins TRBV5-1 and TRBJ1-4; D is undetermined. The V end was cut by 0 bases, the J end by 8 bases, with 11 bases between. CDR3 length: 14 amino acids. Germline-derived CDR1 and CDR2 are SGHRS and YFSETQ. The CDR3 reads CASSLGGHGEKLFF. DNA for the CDR3: TGCGCCAGCAGCTTGGGAGGTCATGGGGAAAAACTGTTTTTT.

V is TRBV5-1 and J is TRBJ2-2, with TRBD2 matching over 8 bases. V dropped 4 bases and J dropped 0; count of bases not matched to a gene: 5. There are 16 residues in the CDR3. From germline, CDR1 is SGHRS and CDR2 YFSETQ. CDR3 region: CASSRVAGTNTGELFF. The DNA of the CDR3 is TGCGCCAGCAGCCGCGTAGCGGGAACGAACACCGGGGAGCTGTTTTTT.

This clone was observed a few times. The gene calls are TRBV30 and TRBJ2-1, with D possibly matching TRBD2 (6 bases). The CDR3 length is 14 residues. In germline, CDR1 is GTSNPN, CDR2 SVGIG (reference sequence). Between the trimmed V and J ends, which lost 0 bases and 7 bases, there was a span of 13 bases. The CDR3 nucleotides read TGTGCCTGGAGTGTACGGGACTTCAGGAATGAGCAGTTCTTC. Protein sequence: CAWSVRDFRNEQFF.